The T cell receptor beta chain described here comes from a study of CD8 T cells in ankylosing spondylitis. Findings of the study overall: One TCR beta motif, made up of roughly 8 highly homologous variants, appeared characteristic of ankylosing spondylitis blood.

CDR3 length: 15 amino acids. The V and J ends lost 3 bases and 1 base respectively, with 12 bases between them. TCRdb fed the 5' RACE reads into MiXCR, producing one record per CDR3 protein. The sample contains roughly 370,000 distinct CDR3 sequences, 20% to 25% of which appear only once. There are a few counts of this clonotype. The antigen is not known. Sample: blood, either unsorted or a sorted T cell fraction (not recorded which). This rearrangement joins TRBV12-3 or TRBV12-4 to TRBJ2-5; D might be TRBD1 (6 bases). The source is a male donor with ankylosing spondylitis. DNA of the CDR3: TGTGCCAGCAGTTTCCTACAGGGATCCCAAGAGACCCAGTACTTC. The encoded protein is CASSFLQGSQETQYF.